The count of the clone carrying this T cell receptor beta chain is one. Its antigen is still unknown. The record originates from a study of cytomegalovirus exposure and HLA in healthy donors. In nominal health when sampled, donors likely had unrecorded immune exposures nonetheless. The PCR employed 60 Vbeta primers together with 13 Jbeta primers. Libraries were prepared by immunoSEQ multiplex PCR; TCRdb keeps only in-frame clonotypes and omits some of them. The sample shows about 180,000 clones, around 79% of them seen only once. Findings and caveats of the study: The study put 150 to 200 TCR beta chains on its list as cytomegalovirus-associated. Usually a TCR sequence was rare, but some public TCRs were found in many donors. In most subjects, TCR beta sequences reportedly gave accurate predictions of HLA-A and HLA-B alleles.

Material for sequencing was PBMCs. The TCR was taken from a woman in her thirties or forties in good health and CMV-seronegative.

The CDR3 DNA sequence: TGTGCCAGCAGGGGGTTAAGCGGGATGGGAGAGACCCAGTACTTC. Protein sequence: CASRGLSGMGETQYF. The rearrangement uses TRBV7-3 and TRBJ2-5, with 7 bases aligning to TRBD2. Trimming removed 6 bases from V and 4 bases from J; junction bases left unmatched: 11. The CDR3 covers 15 residues. Germline lookup yields CDR1 SGHTA and CDR2 FQGTGA.